One sample yielded the 28 T cell receptor beta chains listed below, sequenced in a study of PD-1 blockade in classical Hodgkin lymphoma. Brentuximab vedotin exposure varied, and every patient relapsed after autologous stem cell transplantation. The protocol was immunoSEQ multiplex PCR, while the TCRdb copy is restricted to in-frame clones and leaves out a portion. The sample lists about 36,000 clones, about 70% occurring once. The sequencing here drew on peripheral blood mononuclear cells (PBMCs), taken before the second cycle of nivolumab. These receptors all stem from a human donor with classical Hodgkin lymphoma.

The chain combines TRBV7-3 with TRBJ2-3, with 10 bases lining up with TRBD2. CDR1 SGHTA and CDR2 FQGTGA come from the germline V gene. Trimming cost V 1 base and J 3 bases; bases outside gene matches: 7. CDR3 size: 17 residues. The CDR3 DNA sequence: TGTGCCAGCAGCTTAAGGGCTAGCGGGGGTATTACAGATACGCAGTATTTT. The encoded protein is CASSLRASGGITDTQYF.

The gene calls are TRBV6-6 and TRBJ1-6; no reliable D call. CDR1 is MNHNY and CDR2 is SVGAGI in the germline V gene (reference sequence). The CDR3 consists of 13 residues. The V end lost 7 bases, the J end lost 0 bases, and 4 bases lay between the germline ends. CDR3 coding DNA: TGTGCCAGCATTAGCTCCTATAATTCACCCCTCCACTTT. It encodes CASISSYNSPLHF.

The V call is TRBV19, the J call TRBJ2-2; 10 nucleotides align to TRBD2. CDR1 and CDR2 from the germline V gene are LNHDA and SQIVND (reference sequence). Germline trimming cut 7 bases from V and 3 bases from J; bases unmatched to any gene: 8. The CDR3 has 16 amino acids. This CDR3 is CASTKSSGRHTGELFF. CDR3 in DNA: TGTGCCAGTACTAAGAGTAGCGGGAGGCACACCGGGGAGCTGTTTTTT.

This chain links TRBV5-1 with TRBJ1-1; 8 bases align to TRBD1. The V gene's germline CDR1 is SGHRS and CDR2 YFSETQ. This CDR3 contains 14 residues. V lost 4 bases to trimming and J lost 1 base; unmatched junction nucleotides: 3. CDR3 region: CASSGGQGNTEAFF. The CDR3 nucleotides read TGCGCCAGCAGCGGAGGACAGGGGAACACTGAAGCTTTCTTT.

The gene calls are TRBV7-2 and TRBJ1-5, with 9 bases identical to TRBD1. This CDR3 has 14 residues. Germline CDR1 SGHTA, CDR2 FQGNSA. Germline trimming cut 5 bases from V and 4 bases from J; bases unmatched to any gene: 3. The CDR3 sequence: CASSLDRGNQPQHF. The DNA for the CDR3 is TGTGCCAGCAGCCTGGACAGGGGAAATCAGCCCCAGCATTTT.

V usage is TRBV27 and J usage is TRBJ1-1, with 7 bases aligning to TRBD1. The CDR3 loop spans 13 amino acids. Germline V lookup: CDR1 MNHEY, CDR2 SMNVEV (reference sequence). V was clipped by 6 bases and J by 9 bases; unmatched bases: 10. In DNA, the CDR3 is TGTGCCAGCAGGGGGGGGATGGACAGGAAAGCTTTCTTT. Translation gives CASRGGMDRKAFF.

The V call is TRBV30, the J call TRBJ1-2; D possibly corresponds to TRBD1 (5 bases). The CDR3 spans 13 residues. Germline CDR1 GTSNPN, CDR2 SVGIG (reference sequence). Trimming removed 1 base at V and 8 bases at J, with 14 bases between. Written as DNA, the CDR3 is TGTGCCTGGAGTGACCTCTGGCAGGGCGGCTACACCTTC. This translates into CAWSDLWQGGYTF.

The chain uses TRBV11-2 and TRBJ1-2; D uncertain. The V end was cut by 5 bases, the J end by 7 bases, with 14 bases between. The CDR3 loop spans 13 amino acids. Germline V gene lookup returns CDR1 SGHAT and CDR2 FQNNGV. CDR3 sequence reads: CASSTSPSGGYTF. DNA of the CDR3: TGTGCCAGCAGCACGAGCCCCAGTGGTGGCTACACCTTC.

V is TRBV29-1 and J is TRBJ2-1, with D possibly being TRBD1 (5 bases). The CDR3 length is 12 residues. Germline loops: CDR1 SQVTM, CDR2 ANQGSEA. Trimming cost V 4 bases and J 6 bases, with 10 bases left between them. The CDR3, as DNA: TGCAGCGTTGTAAGGACATCCAATGAGCAGTTCTTC. This translates into CSVVRTSNEQFF.

This clone was seen more than once but under ten times. This chain connects TRBV6-5 to TRBJ2-1, with 7 bases fitting TRBD2. The CDR3 is 15 residues long. Unmatched junction bases numbered 8, after V lost 7 bases and J lost 2 bases. Germline CDR1 MNHEY, CDR2 SVGAGI. CDR3 amino acids: CASTQGGGAYNEQFF. Written as DNA, the CDR3 is TGTGCCAGCACCCAGGGTGGGGGGGCCTACAATGAGCAGTTCTTC.

V usage is TRBV7-8 and J usage is TRBJ2-3; TRBD2 aligns across 11 bases. The CDR3 totals 16 residues. Germline lookup yields CDR1 SGHVS and CDR2 FQNEAQ. J gave up 4 bases and V 5 bases, and 8 bases lay outside the gene matches. CDR3 DNA sequence: TGTGCCAGCAGCAGTAGCGGGGGGGCCGCCCCAGATACGCAGTATTTT. It yields the protein CASSSSGGAAPDTQYF.

The chain recombines TRBV5-1 with TRBJ2-5, with D perhaps given as TRBD1 or TRBD2 (5 bases each). Trimming left V 2 bases short and J 5 bases short, with 19 bases between. The CDR3 totals 16 residues. In germline, CDR1 is SGHRS, CDR2 YFSETQ. The CDR3 sequence: CASSFSSGRGAETQYF. DNA for the CDR3: TGCGCCAGCAGCTTCTCTTCGGGAAGGGGAGCGGAGACCCAGTACTTC.

This clone is labeled as medium-sized. This sequence joins TRBV10-3 and TRBJ2-5, with D possibly being TRBD1 (5 bases). V gave up 0 bases and J gave up 1 base, with 9 bases separating them. The CDR3 contains 15 residues. CDR1 ENHRY and CDR2 SYGVKD come from the germline V gene. The CDR3 nucleotides are TGTGCCATCAGTGAGTCGGGGCGAATCCAAGAGACCCAGTACTTC. It is translated as CAISESGRIQETQYF.

The chain employs TRBV7-2 and TRBJ2-1; 8 nucleotides line up with TRBD2. CDR1 SGHTA and CDR2 FQGNSA come from the germline V gene. The length of the CDR3 is 15 residues. Trimming removed 7 bases from V and 2 bases from J; junction bases left unmatched: 7. The CDR3 protein is CASTITSGTYNEQFF. In nucleotides, the CDR3 is TGTGCCAGCACCATTACTAGCGGAACCTACAATGAGCAGTTCTTC. Filled out from reference TRBV7-2 and TRBJ2-1, the complete variable domain reads GAGVSQSPSNKVTEKGKDVELRCDPISGHTALYWYRQSLGQGLEFLIYFQGNSAPDKSGLPSDRFSAERTGGSVSTLTIQRTQQEDSAVYLCASTITSGTYNEQFFGPGTRLTVL.

The V and J genes are TRBV6-6 and TRBJ1-6; D not resolved. The germline CDR1 and CDR2 sequences are MNHNY and SVGAGI (reference sequence). V was clipped by 0 bases and J by 3 bases, with 6 bases between them. The CDR3 has 15 residues. DNA for the CDR3: TGTGCCAGCAGTTACTCGAGCCGCTATAATTCACCCCTCCACTTT. This encodes CASSYSSRYNSPLHF.

This rearrangement joins TRBV4-1 to TRBJ2-2; perhaps TRBD2 as D (5 bases). Germline CDR1 MGHRA, CDR2 YSYEKL. The CDR3 consists of 13 residues. V was trimmed by 4 bases and J by 7 bases, leaving 10 bases between them. The CDR3 spells CASSRILGGELFF. DNA of the CDR3: TGCGCCAGCAGCCGAATACTAGGCGGGGAGCTGTTTTTT.

This clone appeared a single time. The J gene is TRBJ1-1, the V gene TRBV4-3, with a weak D call TRBD1 (5 bases). CDR1 LGHNA and CDR2 YSLEER come from the germline V gene. This CDR3 comprises 15 residues. With 0 bases removed from V and 0 bases from J, the gap between germline ends came to 8 bases. This CDR3 reads CASSQDTGVNTEAFF. CDR3 nucleotides: TGCGCCAGCAGCCAAGATACAGGAGTGAACACTGAAGCTTTCTTT.

The chain carries TRBV2 and TRBJ1-1; no definite D call. Trimming cost V 3 bases and J 10 bases, with 15 bases left between them. Germline V gene lookup returns CDR1 SNHLY and CDR2 FYNNEI. The CDR3 spans 13 residues. This CDR3 is CASSENGPSGAFF. In DNA, the CDR3 is TGTGCCAGCAGTGAGAACGGCCCGAGCGGAGCTTTCTTT.

This clone is medium-sized (0.01 to 0.1%). This chain connects TRBV27 to TRBJ2-5; D is perhaps TRBD1 or TRBD2 (5 bases each). CDR3 length: 14 amino acids. V lost 6 bases, J lost 5 bases, and 16 bases lay in between. Germline V gene sequence: CDR1 MNHEY, CDR2 SMNVEV (reference sequence). CDR3: CASSYTGTPETQYF. The CDR3 DNA follows: TGTGCCAGCAGCTACACCGGGACCCCCGAGACCCAGTACTTC.

The CDR3 coding sequence is TGTGCCAGCAGTTACATGGGCGGTGAGCAGTTCTTC. Protein sequence: CASSYMGGEQFF. The rearrangement joins TRBV6-5 to TRBJ2-1, with D unclear. From germline, CDR1 is MNHEY and CDR2 SVGAGI. V was trimmed by 2 bases and J by 9 bases, leaving 8 bases between them. The CDR3 has 12 amino acids.

The chain is built from TRBV27 and TRBJ1-1; a possible D gene is TRBD1 (5 bases). Trimming stripped 6 bases from V and 3 bases from J, with 8 bases between. Germline V gives CDR1 MNHEY, CDR2 SMNVEV (reference sequence). This CDR3 is 12 amino acids long. CDR3 amino acids: CASRLGDTEAFF. CDR3 bases: TGTGCCAGCAGGTTGGGGGACACTGAAGCTTTCTTT.

The chain joins TRBV5-6 to TRBJ1-2; TRBD1 matches at 8 bases. Germline assignment: CDR1 SGHDT and CDR2 YYEEEE. This CDR3 comprises 14 residues. The junction had 6 bases not matched to a gene; V was cut back by 4 bases and J by 4 bases. The CDR3 DNA is TGTGCCAGCAGCGACGGACAGGGAGGCTATGGCTACACCTTC. Its protein product is CASSDGQGGYGYTF.

The chain uses TRBV6-1 and TRBJ1-3, with TRBD1 identical over 7 bases. The J segment lost 2 bases and the V segment lost 8 bases, leaving 3 bases of the junction unmatched. The CDR3 spans 13 residues. The V gene's germline CDR1 is MNHNS and CDR2 SASEGT. The CDR3 nucleotides read TGTGCCAGCTCACAGGGGCCTGGAAACACCATATATTTT. Its protein product is CASSQGPGNTIYF.

V usage is TRBV30 and J usage is TRBJ1-5; 10 bases fit TRBD1. Germline CDR1 is GTSNPN and CDR2 is SVGIG (reference sequence). V gave up 5 bases and J gave up 1 base; unmatched junction bases: 8. The CDR3 consists of 16 residues. CDR3 in DNA: TGTGCCTGGGGCCGGGACAGGGGTATAAGCAATCAGCCCCAGCATTTT. The encoded protein is CAWGRDRGISNQPQHF.

V is TRBV27 and J is TRBJ2-4, with TRBD1 matching 7 bases. The V segment lost 5 bases and the J segment 3 bases; nucleotides outside the gene matches: 10. CDR3 length: 16 residues. CDR1 and CDR2 (germline): MNHEY, SMNVEV (reference sequence). This chain's CDR3 is CASSPDRPGGKNIQYF. CDR3 DNA: TGTGCCAGCAGTCCCGACAGGCCAGGGGGCAAAAACATTCAGTACTTC.

V and J are TRBV4-2 and TRBJ2-7; 7 bases match TRBD1. CDR3 length equals 15 residues. Trimming cost V 6 bases and J 1 base; bases outside gene matches: 9. The germline gives CDR1 LGHNA, CDR2 YNFKEQ. The CDR3 protein is CASSPPGQYSYEQYF. DNA for the CDR3: TGTGCCAGCAGTCCTCCGGGACAGTATTCCTACGAGCAGTACTTC.

The chain has TRBV7-7 and TRBJ2-5, with TRBD1 matching 9 bases. V gave up 4 bases and J gave up 1 base; unmatched junction bases: 4. The CDR3 totals 15 residues. CDR1 is SSHAT and CDR2 is FNYEAQ in the germline V gene (reference sequence). CDR3 nucleotides: TGTGCCAGCAGCTGGGGACAGGGAGCCCAAGAGACCCAGTACTTC. It encodes CASSWGQGAQETQYF.

Sample share makes this clone medium-sized. V usage is TRBV19 and J usage is TRBJ1-5, with D possibly TRBD1 on 5 matching bases. CDR1 and CDR2 from the germline V gene are LNHDA and SQIVND (reference sequence). The V end lost 1 base, the J end lost 4 bases, and 11 bases lay between the germline ends. The CDR3 contains 15 residues. As DNA, the CDR3 is TGTGCCAGTAGTATAGGGCAGGGAAATAATCAGCCCCAGCATTTT. It yields the protein CASSIGQGNNQPQHF.